This passage covers 8 T cell receptor beta chains from one sample sequenced in a study of T-cell memory formation after mild COVID-19. From the 5' RACE reads, TCRdb called clonotypes with MiXCR, one entry per CDR3 protein. Counted here are fewer than 150,000 distinct CDR3 sequences, about 20% occurring once; the ten biggest clones make up about two fifths. Sequenced material: PBMCs or a T cell subset sorted from them (not recorded which). The receptors were sampled from a man between 18 and 35 years old who had mild COVID-19 (a few samples of this study predate the infection). Cell type and time point are not known.

The chain employs TRBV3-1 and TRBJ1-1, with TRBD1 as a possible D gene (6 bases). The germline V gene encodes CDR1 LGHDT and CDR2 YNNKEL (reference sequence). V dropped 0 bases and J dropped 0 bases, with 14 bases sitting between them. The CDR3 sequence is 17 residues long. The CDR3 bases are TGTGCCAGCAGCCAAGAGTATCTAGGACAGCTGAACACTGAAGCTTTCTTT. Translated, it gives CASSQEYLGQLNTEAFF.

V and J are TRBV19 and TRBJ2-3; D possibly corresponds to TRBD2 (5 bases). Germline V gene lookup returns CDR1 LNHDA and CDR2 SQIVND (reference sequence). The V end lost 5 bases, the J end lost 3 bases, and 9 bases lay between the germline ends. This CDR3 region has 13 residues. For the CDR3, the DNA is TGTGCCAGTAGTCTGGGAGATACAGATACGCAGTATTTT. Its translation is CASSLGDTDTQYF.

This clonotype was detected only a few times. The V and J genes are TRBV29-1 and TRBJ2-3; D is perhaps TRBD2 (7 bases). The V gene lost 0 bases and the J gene lost 1 base, with 14 bases spanning the gap. Germline V gene lookup returns CDR1 SQVTM and CDR2 ANQGSEA. This CDR3 region has 16 residues. CDR3 region: CSVEDGGGPRTDTQYF. The CDR3 coding sequence is TGCAGCGTTGAAGATGGGGGGGGGCCTCGCACAGATACGCAGTATTTT.

This clonotype showed up just a few times. This sequence joins TRBV7-8 and TRBJ2-7; tentative D call: TRBD2 (6 bases). Trimming removed 3 bases at V and 0 bases at J, with 9 bases between. Germline V gives CDR1 SGHVS, CDR2 FQNEAQ. CDR3 length equals 14 residues. The CDR3 region has the DNA TGTGCCAGCAGCTTTGGGGGGAGCTCCTACGAGCAGTACGTC. This gives the protein CASSFGGSSYEQYV.

Only a few counts were recorded for this clonotype. The chain is built from TRBV12-3 or TRBV12-4 and TRBJ1-1, with no clear D. The CDR3 has 12 amino acids. The V end lost 7 bases, the J end lost 5 bases, and 11 bases lay between the germline ends. The DNA of the CDR3 is TGTGCCAGCACCTCTCGCCGGACTGAAGCTTTCTTT. It encodes CASTSRRTEAFF.

This clonotype has only a few counts. This rearrangement joins TRBV5-1 to TRBJ2-4; tentative D call: TRBD2 (5 bases). With 4 bases removed from V and 1 base from J, the gap between germline ends came to 9 bases. Per germline, CDR1 SGHRS and CDR2 YFSETQ. The CDR3 length is 14 residues. In DNA form, the CDR3 reads TGCGCCAGCAGCCTAAGGAGGGCCAAAAACATTCAGTACTTC. Translating gives CASSLRRAKNIQYF.

This clonotype was seen a handful of times. The chain uses TRBV6-4 and TRBJ2-3; no clear D gene. Germline CDR1 reads MRHNA; CDR2 reads SNTAGT. V shed 0 bases and J shed 5 bases, with 9 bases lying between them. This CDR3 region has 14 residues. CDR3 bases: TGTGCCAGCAGTGACTCGCCACAAGGAGATACGCAGTATTTT. Its protein product is CASSDSPQGDTQYF.

J is TRBJ1-4 and V is TRBV7-9; the match to TRBD1 covers 7 bases. Per germline, CDR1 SEHNR and CDR2 FQNEAQ (reference sequence). This CDR3 spans 12 amino acids. After removal of 5 bases from V and 8 bases from J, the junction contained 2 bases not matched to a gene. The CDR3 DNA reads as TGTGCCAGCAGCAGGGGGCGGGAAAAACTGTTTTTT. Amino acids: CASSRGREKLFF.